This T cell receptor (beta chain) is from a study of cytomegalovirus exposure and HLA in healthy donors. This CDR3 has 15 amino acids. From germline, CDR1 is SGHRS and CDR2 YFSETQ. Losses at the gene ends were 3 bases for V and 2 bases for J; bases not matched to a gene: 4. This clone has a handful of counts. In the PCR, 60 Vbeta and 13 Jbeta primers were used. Profiling relied on immunoSEQ multiplex PCR, and the TCRdb table lists in-frame clones only, not all of them. The repertoire holds some 180,000 clones, 80% seen once, with about 1.3% in the top ten. The genes are TRBV5-1 and TRBJ2-5; 10 nucleotides align to TRBD2. Sequencing was carried out using PBMCs. The clonotype comes from a girl under 18 in good health and CMV-seropositive. The CDR3 DNA reads TGCGCCAGCAGCTCCTTAGCGGGGGGACAAGAGACCCAGTACTTC. Translated, it gives CASSSLAGGQETQYF.